Presented here are 29 T cell receptor beta chains from one specimen sequenced in a study of siplizumab effects on memory and regulatory T cells. Only in-frame clones appear in the TCRdb table, and some are missing; sequencing was by immunoSEQ multiplex PCR. The sample carries 90,000 to 120,000 clones, 91% recorded once. Material for sequencing was CD4+ T cells sorted from blood. The receptors shown here come from a human donor in good health. Some clones in this sample may be carry-over from other donors' samples.

The chain has TRBV5-1 and TRBJ2-1, with 9 bases matching TRBD1. V shed 4 bases, J shed 3 bases, and the junction held 8 bases outside the gene matches. Germline CDR1 SGHRS, CDR2 YFSETQ. CDR3 length: 16 residues. CDR3 in amino acids: CASSERGTGFYNEQFF. The CDR3 nucleotides are TGCGCCAGCAGCGAGCGCGGGACAGGGTTCTACAATGAGCAGTTCTTC.

This chain connects TRBV29-1 to TRBJ2-3, with D maybe TRBD2 (5 bases). Germline V gives CDR1 SQVTM, CDR2 ANQGSEA. Trimming pared 6 bases from V and 0 bases from J, leaving 13 bases between. The CDR3 contains 14 residues. CDR3 nucleotides: TGCAGCGTGATACGGGATCCTAGCACAGATACGCAGTATTTT. This translates into CSVIRDPSTDTQYF.

V usage is TRBV6-5 and J usage is TRBJ1-1; 11 positions match TRBD1. The CDR3 spans 14 residues. Trimming removed 7 bases from V and 5 bases from J; junction bases left unmatched: 6. Germline V gene data show CDR1 as MNHEY and CDR2 as SVGAGI. CDR3 sequence reads: CASTGDRGFTEAFF. For the CDR3, the DNA is TGTGCCAGCACCGGGGACAGGGGGTTTACTGAAGCTTTCTTT.

The J gene is TRBJ1-2, the V gene TRBV7-8; D possibly corresponds to TRBD1 (6 bases). The germline gives CDR1 SGHVS, CDR2 FQNEAQ. The CDR3 consists of 18 residues. The ends were cut back, 1 base at V and 7 bases at J, with 25 bases in the middle. The DNA for the CDR3 is TGTGCCAGCAGCTTAGTCCGTTCGTCGGGACACGCAATGGGTGGCTACACCTTC. Protein sequence: CASSLVRSSGHAMGGYTF. The variable domain in full, with the rest retrieved from reference TRBV7-8 and TRBJ1-2, is GAGVSQSPRYKVAKRGQDVALRCDPISGHVSLFWYQQALGQGPEFLTYFQNEAQLDKSGLPSDRFFAERPEGSVSTLKIQRTQQEDSAVYLCASSLVRSSGHAMGGYTFGSGTRLTVV.

This chain's CDR3 is CASSPSGSKAYEQYF. CDR3 DNA: TGTGCCAGCAGCCCTAGCGGGAGTAAGGCCTACGAGCAGTACTTC. The gene calls are TRBV9 and TRBJ2-7; TRBD2 matches at 10 bases. Germline V CDR1 and CDR2: SGDLS, YYNGEE. This CDR3 spans 15 amino acids. V was clipped by 4 bases and J by 2 bases; unmatched bases: 6.

The chain recombines TRBV5-6 with TRBJ1-5; 8 nucleotides match TRBD1. V dropped 1 base and J dropped 2; count of bases not matched to a gene: 11. The CDR3 covers 18 residues. Germline V gives CDR1 SGHDT, CDR2 YYEEEE. In nucleotides, the CDR3 is TGTGCCAGCAGCTTGTGGCAGGGGGCGTATGTAGGCAATCAGCCCCAGCATTTT. It is translated as CASSLWQGAYVGNQPQHF.

This chain links TRBV6-5 with TRBJ2-7, with 8 bases identical to TRBD2. Germline V gene sequence: CDR1 MNHEY, CDR2 SVGAGI. The junction had 13 bases not matched to a gene; V was cut back by 6 bases and J by 9 bases. CDR3 length: 14 residues. In DNA, the CDR3 is TGTGCCAGCAGAACTAGCGGCCCTCAGGTCGGGCAGTACTTC. Amino acid sequence: CASRTSGPQVGQYF.

The chain recombines TRBV4-2 with TRBJ1-1; D is possibly TRBD1 (6 bases). Per the germline V gene, CDR1 is LGHNA and CDR2 is YNFKEQ. CDR3 length: 18 amino acids. The V gene lost 0 bases and the J gene lost 0 bases, with 17 bases spanning the gap. The CDR3: CASSQDLWGQGVNTEAFF. CDR3 DNA sequence: TGTGCCAGCAGCCAAGATCTATGGGGGCAAGGGGTGAACACTGAAGCTTTCTTT.

J is TRBJ2-2 and V is TRBV18; perhaps TRBD2 as D (6 bases). The V gene's germline CDR1 is KGHSH and CDR2 LQKENI. Trimming shortened V by 2 bases and J by 1 base, and 11 bases separated the two germline ends. The CDR3 loop spans 16 amino acids. The CDR3 reads CASSPTAGLNTGELFF. The CDR3 DNA follows: TGTGCCAGCTCACCAACAGCGGGCCTGAACACCGGGGAGCTGTTTTTT.

This clone was seen just once. The V gene is TRBV7-8, the J gene TRBJ2-5; possible D gene TRBD2, 6 bases. Trimming shortened V by 5 bases and J by 2 bases, and 12 bases separated the two germline ends. The germline CDR1 and CDR2 sequences are SGHVS and FQNEAQ. CDR3 length: 14 amino acids. In nucleotides, the CDR3 is TGTGCCAGCAGCAAGCTAGCGTCTCAAGAGACCCAGTACTTC. Translating it yields CASSKLASQETQYF.

The rearrangement joins TRBV18 to TRBJ2-5; tentatively, D is TRBD2 (6 bases). CDR1 and CDR2 (germline): KGHSH, LQKENI. The CDR3 length is 13 residues. Trimming left V 5 bases short and J 4 bases short, with 11 bases between. CDR3 in amino acids: CASSGGAGETQYF. As DNA, the CDR3 is TGTGCCAGCTCAGGAGGGGCTGGAGAGACCCAGTACTTC.

The chain recombines TRBV7-2 with TRBJ1-2, with 7 bases aligning to TRBD1. The CDR3 loop spans 14 amino acids. The ends lost 4 bases at V and 2 bases at J; junction bases unmatched: 4. The germline V gene encodes CDR1 SGHTA and CDR2 FQGNSA. The CDR3 is CASSSETGNYGYTF. The CDR3 nucleotides are TGTGCCAGCAGCTCTGAGACAGGGAACTATGGCTACACCTTC.

The V call is TRBV5-1, the J call TRBJ2-7; 8 bases line up with TRBD1. The CDR3 totals 15 residues. Germline V gene lookup returns CDR1 SGHRS and CDR2 YFSETQ. V gave up 0 bases and J gave up 6 bases; unmatched junction bases: 8. CDR3 loop: CASSLGGGQGREQYF. CDR3 coding DNA: TGCGCCAGCAGCTTGGGCGGCGGACAGGGACGCGAGCAGTACTTC.

This clone was observed once. The rearrangement joins TRBV4-2 to TRBJ2-7; D unclear. The CDR3 is 16 amino acids. The V gene lost 0 bases and the J gene lost 2 bases, with 14 bases spanning the gap. The germline V gene encodes CDR1 LGHNA and CDR2 YNFKEQ. The CDR3 protein is CASSQDLAGTPYEQYF. CDR3 nucleotide sequence: TGTGCCAGCAGCCAAGATCTGGCAGGAACCCCCTACGAGCAGTACTTC.

Notes on this clone: A single base separates this from a much larger clone, so it may be a read error. V gene TRBV27 combines with J gene TRBJ1-2; 8 bases map to TRBD1. This CDR3 contains 15 residues. From germline, CDR1 is MNHEY and CDR2 SMNVEV (reference sequence). V trimming: 5 bases; J trimming: 6 bases; junction bases outside the gene matches: 11. The CDR3 loop is CASSGGQGLIHGYTF. CDR3 nucleotides: TGTGCCAGCAGTGGCGGACAGGGCTTAATTCATGGCTACACCTTC.

The V and J genes are TRBV9 and TRBJ2-3; 13 positions match TRBD2. Trimming removed 4 bases from V and 7 bases from J; junction bases left unmatched: 6. The V gene's germline CDR1 is SGDLS and CDR2 YYNGEE. The CDR3 contains 15 residues. CDR3 region: CASSNGTSGIHTQYF. The CDR3 nucleotides read TGTGCCAGCAGCAACGGGACTAGCGGGATCCATACGCAGTATTTT.

This clone was seen more than once but under ten times. The V call is TRBV7-3, the J call TRBJ2-1; 9 nucleotides line up with TRBD2. Germline V lookup: CDR1 SGHTA, CDR2 FQGTGA. The CDR3 spans 18 residues. Losses at the gene ends were 6 bases for V and 7 bases for J; bases not matched to a gene: 19. The CDR3 DNA is TGTGCCAGCAGTATTTCGGCGGGAGGGCCAGAGGCTGGGAATGAGCAGTTCTTC. The encoded protein is CASSISAGGPEAGNEQFF.

The V and J genes are TRBV11-2 and TRBJ1-3; the D is unclear. V shed 0 bases and J shed 4 bases, with 4 bases lying between them. This CDR3 has 13 amino acids. CDR1 SGHAT and CDR2 FQNNGV come from the germline V gene. The CDR3 loop reads CASSLDLGNTIYF. CDR3 nucleotide sequence: TGTGCCAGCAGCTTAGATTTGGGAAACACCATATATTTT.

The V gene is TRBV2, the J gene TRBJ2-5; D gene ambiguous. Germline CDR1 and CDR2: SNHLY and FYNNEI. The V and J ends lost 2 bases and 2 bases respectively, with 9 bases between them. This CDR3 is built from 14 residues. The CDR3 DNA reads as TGTGCCAGCAGTGAATTGACCGGGCAAGAGACCCAGTACTTC. Protein sequence: CASSELTGQETQYF. The variable domain in full, completed from reference TRBV2 and TRBJ2-5, reads EPEVTQTPSHQVTQMGQEVILRCVPISNHLYFYWYRQILGQKVEFLVSFYNNEISEKSEIFDDQFSVERPDGSNFTLKIRSTKLEDSAMYFCASSELTGQETQYFGPGTRLLVL.

The chain combines TRBV19 with TRBJ2-1, with TRBD2 identical over 14 bases. J gave up 13 bases and V 2 bases, and 7 bases lay outside the gene matches. The CDR3 totals 15 residues. From germline, CDR1 is LNHDA and CDR2 SQIVND (reference sequence). The CDR3 reads CASSIRGLAGDLQFF. CDR3 sequence (DNA): TGTGCCAGTAGTATAAGGGGACTAGCGGGAGACTTACAGTTCTTC.

The chain couples TRBV7-2 to TRBJ2-7; D might be TRBD1 or TRBD2, each matching 5 bases. Trimming removed 3 bases from V and 5 bases from J, with 14 bases in between. Germline-derived CDR1 and CDR2 are SGHTA and FQGNSA. The CDR3 sequence is 14 residues long. CDR3 sequence: CASSLGPRGHEQYF. In nucleotides, the CDR3 is TGTGCCAGCAGCTTGGGTCCTCGGGGCCACGAGCAGTACTTC.

The chain is built from TRBV30 and TRBJ2-5; D possibly corresponds to TRBD2 (7 bases). The germline V gene encodes CDR1 GTSNPN and CDR2 SVGIG (reference sequence). There are 15 residues in the CDR3. V was cut by 7 bases and J by 2 bases, with 20 bases left in between. The chain's CDR3 is CAYSRGGFGQETQYF. In nucleotides, the CDR3 is TGTGCCTACTCTAGGGGGGGGTTTGGTCAAGAGACCCAGTACTTC. Full variable domain (missing parts from reference TRBV30 and TRBJ2-5): SQTIHQWPATLVQPVGSPLSLECTVEGTSNPNLYWYRQAAGRGLQLLFYSVGIGQISSEVPQNLSASRPQDRQFILSSKKLLLSDSGFYLCAYSRGGFGQETQYFGPGTRLLVL.

This chain links TRBV5-4 with TRBJ2-6; tentative D call: TRBD1 (5 bases). Germline V CDR1 and CDR2: SGHNT, YYREEE (reference sequence). The CDR3 loop spans 15 amino acids. The V gene lost 4 bases and the J gene lost 0 bases, with 8 bases spanning the gap. Here the CDR3 reads CASSKDISGANVLTF. The CDR3 DNA sequence: TGTGCCAGCAGCAAGGACATCTCTGGGGCCAACGTCCTGACTTTC.

V and J are TRBV5-4 and TRBJ2-1, with 10 nucleotides matching TRBD2. The junction had 8 bases not matched to a gene; V was cut back by 4 bases and J by 4 bases. CDR1 and CDR2 (germline): SGHNT, YYREEE (reference sequence). This CDR3 is built from 16 residues. The DNA for the CDR3 is TGTGCCAGCAGCCCGGAAGCGGGAGGGCTATACAATGAGCAGTTCTTC. Amino acid sequence: CASSPEAGGLYNEQFF. Supplemented by reference TRBV5-4 and TRBJ2-1, the full variable domain reads ETGVTQSPTHLIKTRGQQVTLRCSSQSGHNTVSWYQQALGQGPQFIFQYYREEENGRGNFPPRFSGLQFPNYSSELNVNALELDDSALYLCASSPEAGGLYNEQFFGPGTRLTVL.

The V and J genes are TRBV5-1 and TRBJ1-2, with D tentatively TRBD1 (6 bases). Trimming removed 2 bases at V and 0 bases at J, with 11 bases between. The germline V gene has CDR1 SGHRS and CDR2 YFSETQ. This CDR3 is 15 amino acids long. The CDR3 bases are TGCGCCAGCAGCTTAGACAGGTTAACTAACTATGGCTACACCTTC. This gives the protein CASSLDRLTNYGYTF. Together with reference TRBV5-1 and TRBJ1-2, the CDR3 gives the full variable domain: KAGVTQTPRYLIKTRGQQVTLSCSPISGHRSVSWYQQTPGQGLQFLFEYFSETQRNKGNFPGRFSGRQFSNSRSEMNVSTLELGDSALYLCASSLDRLTNYGYTFGSGTRLTVV.

The chain uses TRBV30 and TRBJ1-1; D gene uncertain. V lost 2 bases and J 5 bases, leaving 6 bases between the germline ends. The CDR3 totals 11 residues. CDR1 is GTSNPN, CDR2 SVGIG, per germline (reference sequence). Here the CDR3 DNA reads TGTGCCTGGAGTCGACAAACTGAAGCTTTCTTT. As protein: CAWSRQTEAFF.

The J gene is TRBJ2-3, the V gene TRBV28; 12 nucleotides match TRBD2. Germline CDR1 is MDHEN and CDR2 is SYDVKM. The trim removed 9 bases at V and 5 bases at J, leaving 6 bases unmatched. The CDR3 runs to 14 residues. CDR3 loop: CASNLAGGVDTQYF. DNA of the CDR3: TGTGCCAGTAACCTAGCGGGAGGGGTAGATACGCAGTATTTT.

This chain joins TRBV10-3 and TRBJ1-1, with 10 positions matching TRBD1. Germline CDR1 and CDR2: ENHRY and SYGVKD. J lost 4 bases, V lost 10 bases, and 9 bases had no gene match. This CDR3 is built from 14 residues. This CDR3 reads CASRPGQGSTEAFF. CDR3 nucleotide sequence: TGTGCCAGCCGACCGGGACAGGGGTCCACTGAAGCTTTCTTT.

The chain combines TRBV30 with TRBJ2-3, with 7 bases identical to TRBD2. The length of the CDR3 is 14 residues. CDR1 is GTSNPN, CDR2 SVGIG, per germline (reference sequence). V shed 2 bases and J 0 bases; nucleotides not matched to a gene: 2. The CDR3 reads CAWSRGLSTDTQYF. CDR3 nucleotide sequence: TGTGCCTGGAGTAGGGGACTAAGCACAGATACGCAGTATTTT.